These T cell receptor beta chains were read from a single sample in a study of beta chain features in type 1 diabetes. This table comes from immunoSEQ multiplex PCR, and its TCRdb copy is limited to in-frame clones, with some not included. The sample carries 400,000 to 600,000 clones, 30% recorded once. The sample consisted of naive CD4+ T cells from blood. Receptors originate from a man younger than 30 in good health. Both conserved end residues are part of each CDR3. The D gene is left open where the match is weak. Some rows mark clone size as missing; the rest say once, few, many or name a class of expanded clone.

v_call	j_call	clone_size	d_call	cdr3_nt	cdr3_aa
TRBV7-9	TRBJ2-7	few	TRBD2	TGTGCCAGCAGCACTGGACTAGCGAGGGACGAGCAGTACTTC	CASSTGLARDEQYF
TRBV7-8	TRBJ2-7	few	-	TGTGCCAGCAGCCGCAGGATCTCCTACGAGCAGTACTTC	CASSRRISYEQYF
TRBV7-9	TRBJ1-2	-	TRBD1	TGTGCCAGCAGCTCCGGGACAGCCTATGGCTACACCTTC	CASSSGTAYGYTF
TRBV30	TRBJ2-3	-	TRBD2	TGTGCCTGGAGTGGGGGGCTAGCGGGAGAAGATACGCAGTATTTT	CAWSGGLAGEDTQYF
TRBV2	TRBJ2-4	-	-	TGTGCCAGCAGTGAAAGGGTAGTCAGGCGAGGCGCCAAAAACATTCAGTACTTC	CASSERVVRRGAKNIQYF
TRBV5-1	TRBJ2-5	-	TRBD2	TGCGCCAGCAGCTTGGTGGCGGGGGGCGGAGAGACCCAGTACTTC	CASSLVAGGGETQYF
TRBV5-4	TRBJ2-5	few	-	TGTGCCAGCAGCTTGGGGGCAGGAAACTACCAAGAGACCCAGTACTTC	CASSLGAGNYQETQYF
TRBV25-1	TRBJ2-1	once	TRBD2	TGTGCCAGCAGTCCACCCTCTATAGCGGGAGGTAACGAGCAGTTCTTC	CASSPPSIAGGNEQFF
TRBV10-3	TRBJ2-3	-	-	TGTGCCACCATGAACTGGGCAGATACGCAGTATTTT	CATMNWADTQYF
TRBV29-1	TRBJ2-7	few	-	TGCAGCGTTGTGTATGACAGAGATACCTACGAGCAGTACTTC	CSVVYDRDTYEQYF
TRBV25-1	TRBJ2-7	-	-	TGTGCCAGCAGTGTCGGGAGTGGGTCCTACGAGCAGTACTTC	CASSVGSGSYEQYF
TRBV23-1	TRBJ2-5	-	TRBD1	TGCGCCAGCAGTCAACGACAGGGTGGGGAGACCCAGTACTTC	CASSQRQGGETQYF
TRBV30	TRBJ2-7	few	TRBD2	TGTGCCTGGAGACTAGCGGGAGGACACGAGCAGTACTTC	CAWRLAGGHEQYF